The 29 T cell receptor beta chains listed next were all sequenced from one sample in a study of metastatic and nonmetastatic thyroid tumors. TCRdb called clones again from the PCR reads with MiXCR. The sample lists some 20,000 clones; 21% were seen once. Every patient was untreated before thyroid surgery. The sample taken for sequencing was tumor tissue. Receptor source: a female donor with papillary thyroid cancer or a benign thyroid nodule (not recorded which). Some clones in this sample may be carry-over from other donors' samples.

With respect to this clone: With a much larger clone just one base away, this may be a read error. The genes are TRBV12-3 or TRBV12-4 and TRBJ2-3, with D unresolved. The CDR3 consists of 12 residues. The V and J ends lost 4 bases and 4 bases respectively, with 6 bases between them. The CDR3 DNA is TGTGCCAGCAGTTCTCGGTCAGATACGCAGTATTTT. This sequence encodes CASSSRSDTQYF.

In its sample, this clone was seen many times. The chain recombines TRBV11-3 with TRBJ2-7, with D perhaps given as TRBD1 or TRBD2 (5 bases each). Germline V CDR1 and CDR2: SGHNT, YENEEA. The CDR3 is made up of 15 amino acids. Trimming left V 2 bases short and J 2 bases short, with 13 bases between. CDR3 amino acids: CASSLMGQGPYEQYF. DNA for the CDR3: TGTGCCAGCAGCTTAATGGGGCAGGGACCCTACGAGCAGTACTTC. Together with reference TRBV11-3 and TRBJ2-7, the CDR3 gives the full variable domain: EAGVVQSPRYKIIEKKQPVAFWCNPISGHNTLYWYLQNLGQGPELLIRYENEEAVDDSQLPKDRFSAERLKGVDSTLKIQPAELGDSAVYLCASSLMGQGPYEQYFGPGTRLTVT.

This clone is labeled as medium-sized (0.01 to 0.1%). The genes are TRBV10-3 and TRBJ1-4; 8 bases map to TRBD1. The V gene end was trimmed by 6 bases and the J gene end by 10 bases; junction bases not matched to a gene: 13. CDR3 length: 15 residues. Germline assignment: CDR1 ENHRY and CDR2 SYGVKD. The CDR3: CAIREETGAVGKLFF. CDR3 bases: TGTGCCATCAGAGAGGAGACAGGGGCAGTTGGAAAACTGTTTTTT.

This clone has ten or more counts. DNA of the CDR3: TGCGCCAGCAGTGAGAGCTCAGCTGCGGATGAGCAGTTCTTC. As protein: CASSESSAADEQFF. The chain couples TRBV10-2 to TRBJ2-1; D remains unclear. V was pared by 2 bases and J by 8 bases, with 13 bases between. Germline values: CDR1 WSHSY, CDR2 SAAADI. CDR3 length: 14 residues.

By its share, this clone is medium-sized (0.01 to 0.1%). The chain combines TRBV6-1 with TRBJ1-2, with 7 bases fitting TRBD1. The ends lost 6 bases at V and 4 bases at J; junction bases unmatched: 5. The germline V gene encodes CDR1 MNHNS and CDR2 SASEGT. This CDR3 has 13 amino acids. The CDR3 spells CASRDRFGYGYTF. CDR3 DNA sequence: TGTGCCAGCAGGGACAGGTTCGGCTATGGCTACACCTTC.

The genes are TRBV6-1 and TRBJ1-2; D is unclear. This CDR3 region has 16 residues. Trimming cost V 2 bases and J 4 bases, with 17 bases left between them. Germline V gene lookup returns CDR1 MNHNS and CDR2 SASEGT. CDR3 residues: CASSEFGPTPGYGYTF. The CDR3, as DNA: TGTGCCAGCAGTGAATTTGGGCCGACCCCTGGCTATGGCTACACCTTC.

This clone came up a few times. The missing conserved phenylalanine or tryptophan at the end of this CDR3 makes a read error likely. No DNA is shown, since the ends of the CDR3 on it are uncertain; the CDR3 is the one TCRdb lists. The CDR3 reads CARQLAGGRGQEAWL. This chain connects TRBV4-1 to TRBJ2-5; the table assigns TRBD1, which was not confirmed against the DNA. Ends included, the CDR3 has 15 residues. Germline values: CDR1 MGHRA, CDR2 YSYEKL.

This clone has a count of ten or more. A much larger clonotype is one base distant, so this may be a read error. The CDR3 does not end in the conserved phenylalanine or tryptophan, so this is likely a read error. This specimen includes other DNA sequences encoding the same CDR3. The CDR3 reads CASAPGQNYGYTS. In DNA form, the CDR3 reads TGTGCCAGCGCTCCGGGACAGAACTATGGCTACACCTCC. The chain is built from TRBV6-1 and TRBJ1-2; 7 nucleotides match TRBD1. The CDR3 totals 13 residues. Germline-derived CDR1 and CDR2 are MNHNS and SASEGT. J gave up 2 bases and V 8 bases, and 5 bases lay outside the gene matches.

Many counts were recorded for this clone. The chain recombines TRBV2 with TRBJ1-5, with D tentatively TRBD1 (5 bases). V lost 6 bases and J lost 0, with 9 bases in between. The CDR3 extends over 14 amino acids. Germline V gives CDR1 SNHLY, CDR2 FYNNEI. The CDR3 DNA sequence: TGTGCCAGCAGGACCGGGACTAGCAATCAGCCCCAGCATTTT. This codes for CASRTGTSNQPQHF.

This clone has at least ten counts. CDR3 residues: CASRGQGALFGQPQHF. CDR3 DNA sequence: TGTGCCAGCAGGGGACAGGGCGCCCTTTTCGGGCAGCCCCAGCATTTT. V and J are TRBV2 and TRBJ1-5, with 9 bases lining up with TRBD1. J gave up 7 bases and V 6 bases, and 13 bases lay outside the gene matches. CDR1 is SNHLY and CDR2 is FYNNEI in the germline V gene. The CDR3 runs 16 residues. The variable domain in full, completed from reference TRBV2 and TRBJ1-5, reads EPEVTQTPSHQVTQMGQEVILRCVPISNHLYFYWYRQILGQKVEFLVSFYNNEISEKSEIFDDQFSVERPDGSNFTLKIRSTKLEDSAMYFCASRGQGALFGQPQHFGDGTRLSIL.

This clone is medium-sized. This chain joins TRBV5-4 and TRBJ2-7; D is perhaps TRBD1 or TRBD2 (7 bases each). Per germline, CDR1 SGHNT and CDR2 YYREEE (reference sequence). V lost 4 bases to trimming and J lost 2 bases, with 13 bases between them. The CDR3 runs to 14 residues. The CDR3 protein is CASSHQGGPYEQYF. CDR3 nucleotides: TGTGCCAGCAGCCATCAGGGGGGGCCCTACGAGCAGTACTTC.

This clone has just a few counts. In DNA form, the CDR3 reads TGTGCCAGCGGACTAGCGGGAGCCGGGGAGCTGTTTTTT. Amino acids: CASGLAGAGELFF. The chain uses TRBV6-2 or TRBV6-3 and TRBJ2-2; TRBD2 matches at 13 bases. V trimming: 8 bases; J trimming: 6 bases; junction bases outside the gene matches: 0. The CDR3 contains 13 residues. CDR1 is MNHEY, CDR2 SVGEGT, per germline.

This clone was observed at least ten times. This sequence joins TRBV2 and TRBJ2-7, with D uncertain. Germline CDR1 reads SNHLY; CDR2 reads FYNNEI. The germline V and J ends were trimmed by 6 bases and 7 bases, with 16 bases remaining between them. The CDR3 extends over 13 amino acids. CDR3 coding DNA: TGTGCCAGCAGCACCGTGAAGATAGGTGAGCAGTACTTC. Translating gives CASSTVKIGEQYF. Full variable domain (remainder filled in from reference TRBV2 and TRBJ2-7): EPEVTQTPSHQVTQMGQEVILRCVPISNHLYFYWYRQILGQKVEFLVSFYNNEISEKSEIFDDQFSVERPDGSNFTLKIRSTKLEDSAMYFCASSTVKIGEQYFGPGTRLTVT.

DNA for the CDR3: TGTGCCAGTAGTCCCCAGCACAGAGGAGAGACCCAGTACTTC. It specifies CASSPQHRGETQYF. The gene calls are TRBV19 and TRBJ2-5; D is unclear. Trimming took 5 bases from V and 4 from J, leaving 14 bases between them. The CDR3 has 14 residues. Germline assignment: CDR1 LNHDA and CDR2 SQIVND (reference sequence).

There are many counts of this clone. This chain joins TRBV29-1 and TRBJ2-2; D gene unclear. The germline V gene has CDR1 SQVTM and CDR2 ANQGSEA. Trimming left V 5 bases short and J 0 bases short, with 4 bases between. The CDR3 is made up of 12 amino acids. The CDR3 nucleotides read TGCAGCGTTAGGGCGAACACCGGGGAGCTGTTTTTT. This codes for CSVRANTGELFF.

The chain carries TRBV7-2 and TRBJ1-6; tentative D call: TRBD1 (5 bases). Trimming shortened V by 2 bases and J by 9 bases, and 14 bases separated the two germline ends. Germline lookup yields CDR1 SGHTA and CDR2 FQGNSA. CDR3 size: 15 residues. The CDR3 DNA sequence: TGTGCCAGCAGCTTACCCGGTGGGGCGGGTTCACCCCTCCACTTT. This encodes CASSLPGGAGSPLHF. Based on the CDR3 plus reference TRBV7-2 and TRBJ1-6, the full variable domain is GAGVSQSPSNKVTEKGKDVELRCDPISGHTALYWYRQSLGQGLEFLIYFQGNSAPDKSGLPSDRFSAERTGGSVSTLTIQRTQQEDSAVYLCASSLPGGAGSPLHFGNGTRLTVT.

This clone appeared many times. The chain has TRBV5-4 and TRBJ1-5; no firm D call. Germline CDR1 and CDR2: SGHNT and YYREEE (reference sequence). The CDR3 runs to 15 residues. The V and J ends lost 0 bases and 2 bases respectively, with 9 bases between them. The CDR3 loop is CASSLGYRGNQPQHF. In nucleotides, the CDR3 is TGTGCCAGCAGCTTGGGGTATAGAGGCAATCAGCCCCAGCATTTT. The variable domain in full, completed from reference TRBV5-4 and TRBJ1-5, reads ETGVTQSPTHLIKTRGQQVTLRCSSQSGHNTVSWYQQALGQGPQFIFQYYREEENGRGNFPPRFSGLQFPNYSSELNVNALELDDSALYLCASSLGYRGNQPQHFGDGTRLSIL.

This clone was found many times. Other DNA sequences in the same sample also yield this CDR3. The chain links TRBV28 to TRBJ2-5; D perhaps matches TRBD2 (6 bases). Germline CDR1 and CDR2: MDHEN and SYDVKM. The germline V and J ends were trimmed by 2 bases and 5 bases, with 15 bases remaining between them. CDR3 length equals 15 residues. CDR3 coding DNA: TGTGCCAGCAGTTTAGGGGGAAGAGGGAGGGAGACCCAGTACTTC. Protein sequence: CASSLGGRGRETQYF. The complete variable domain, with remaining parts taken from reference TRBV28 and TRBJ2-5, reads DVKVTQSSRYLVKRTGEKVFLECVQDMDHENMFWYRQDPGLGLRLIYFSYDVKMKEKGDIPEGYSVSREKKERFSLILESASTNQTSMYLCASSLGGRGRETQYFGPGTRLLVL.

The chain employs TRBV20-1 and TRBJ2-3; 7 nucleotides line up with TRBD1. The CDR3 totals 12 residues. CDR1 is DFQATT, CDR2 SNEGSKA, per germline (reference sequence). Unmatched junction bases numbered 3, after V lost 3 bases and J lost 6 bases. The CDR3 DNA sequence: TGCAGTGCTAGGACAGGGTGGGATACGCAGTATTTT. Translated, it gives CSARTGWDTQYF.

At least ten counts were recorded for this clone. This clone may be a read error of a much larger clone one base away. The V call is TRBV24-1, the J call TRBJ2-1, with TRBD1 identical over 9 bases. There are 14 residues in the CDR3. The germline gives CDR1 KGHDR, CDR2 SFDVKD. V was pared by 5 bases and J by 9 bases, with 7 bases of the junction left unmatched. The CDR3 spells CATSGTTGGIEQFF. CDR3 DNA: TGTGCCACCAGTGGAACTACAGGGGGCATTGAGCAGTTCTTC.

The V and J genes are TRBV20-1 and TRBJ2-7, with D perhaps being TRBD1 or TRBD2 (5 bases each). The germline V gene encodes CDR1 DFQATT and CDR2 SNEGSKA (reference sequence). The V end lost 4 bases, the J end lost 9 bases, and 13 bases lay between the germline ends. This CDR3 has 11 amino acids. CDR3 protein: CSATGLGVQYF. In DNA, the CDR3 is TGCAGTGCTACAGGTCTGGGGGTGCAGTACTTC.

This chain uses TRBV10-1 with TRBJ2-5, with 9 bases identical to TRBD1. The CDR3 runs 13 residues. Per the germline V gene, CDR1 is WNHNN and CDR2 is SYGVQD (reference sequence). V shed 7 bases and J 7 bases; nucleotides not matched to a gene: 7. For the CDR3, the DNA is TGCGCCAGCATGGCGGGACAGGGAGGGACCCAGTACTTC. Encoded protein: CASMAGQGGTQYF.

This clone was observed a handful of times. J is TRBJ1-2 and V is TRBV6-5; perhaps TRBD1 as D (6 bases). The CDR3 runs to 17 residues. Trimming left V 2 bases short and J 8 bases short, with 24 bases between. The germline CDR1 and CDR2 sequences are MNHEY and SVGAGI. The CDR3 DNA sequence: TGTGCCAGCAGTTACGGAGCCTCTGGGCAGGGGATTTGGGGCTACACCTTC. It translates to CASSYGASGQGIWGYTF.

Only a few counts were recorded for this clone. This chain links TRBV6-2 or TRBV6-3 with TRBJ1-5; D is ambiguous. This CDR3 spans 13 amino acids. Trimming removed 3 bases at V and 7 bases at J, with 10 bases between. Germline V gives CDR1 MNHEY, CDR2 SVGEGT. The CDR3 reads CASSYSPPQPQHF. CDR3 sequence (DNA): TGTGCCAGCAGTTATAGTCCTCCCCAGCCCCAGCATTTT.

The chain recombines TRBV28 with TRBJ1-2; D perhaps matches TRBD1 (6 bases). CDR3 length: 16 amino acids. Trimming removed 5 bases from V and 4 bases from J, with 20 bases in between. Germline CDR1 is MDHEN and CDR2 is SYDVKM. In DNA form, the CDR3 reads TGTGCCAGCAGTCCCGCCGAAGGGGGGGGCAGCTATGGCTACACCTTC. This translates into CASSPAEGGGSYGYTF.

The chain carries TRBV20-1 and TRBJ1-1; 10 bases are shared with TRBD1. CDR1 and CDR2 (germline): DFQATT, SNEGSKA (reference sequence). The CDR3 totals 18 residues. After removal of 1 base from V and 4 bases from J, the junction contained 15 bases not matched to a gene. The CDR3 is CSARAIIPGQGLVTEAFF. The CDR3 DNA follows: TGCAGTGCTAGAGCAATTATCCCGGGACAGGGGTTGGTCACTGAAGCTTTCTTT.

The sample holds a few counts of this clone. The rearrangement uses TRBV11-1 and TRBJ2-7; D not resolved. CDR3 size: 12 residues. Germline CDR1 is SGHAT and CDR2 is FQDESV (reference sequence). Trimming pared 6 bases from V and 3 bases from J, leaving 9 bases between. As DNA, the CDR3 is TGTGCCAGCAGTCTTACCAACTACGAGCAGTACTTC. This encodes CASSLTNYEQYF.

This clone was counted at least ten times. The chain uses TRBV19 and TRBJ1-1; a possible D gene is TRBD1 (5 bases). This CDR3 has 14 residues. Germline V gene lookup returns CDR1 LNHDA and CDR2 SQIVND (reference sequence). The V and J ends lost 4 bases and 6 bases respectively, with 15 bases between them. DNA of the CDR3: TGTGCCAGTAGTAGGGGACGAGCGTCGGCTGAAGCTTTCTTT. It yields the protein CASSRGRASAEAFF.

For the CDR3, the DNA is TGTGCCAGCAGCGTACCGGGGGGGATTGAAAAACTGTTTTTT. Protein sequence: CASSVPGGIEKLFF. The chain links TRBV11-2 to TRBJ1-4; possibly TRBD1 for D (5 bases). The V gene lost 5 bases and the J gene lost 7 bases, with 14 bases spanning the gap. The CDR3 loop spans 14 amino acids. CDR1 SGHAT and CDR2 FQNNGV come from the germline V gene.